This T cell receptor (beta chain) was retrieved from a study of beta chain features in type 1 diabetes (dated by TCRdb to the late 2010s). About the study as a whole: Patients and healthy donors did not differ in mean age, gender distribution, total cell number or subset yield. The study compared the TCRB repertoires of sorted circulating CD4+ T cell subsets in recently diagnosed type 1 diabetes patients with those in matched healthy donors. Across all samples, about 110 million sorted cells were examined, and cell number per subset correlated strongly with RNA yield. Whereas all 28 donors provided naive and central memory subsets, regulatory and stem cell-like memory subsets were isolated from just 8 patients and roughly eight healthy donors. Here is what the overall study found, with its caveats: Because cDNA was sequenced instead of genomic DNA, highly expressing activated cells could be over-represented, though the groups showed no difference in activation or CD3 levels. In all four CD4+ subsets, TCRB CDR3 length was moderately but significantly shorter in type 1 diabetes patients. At VDJ recombination sites, type 1 diabetes patients had fewer insertions and more deleted nucleotides, which implies abnormalities in thymic rearrangement. Naive, central memory and regulatory TCRB repertoires appeared more similar among patients than among healthy donors. HLA sub-analyses involved small numbers of individuals, so any influence of HLA type on TCRB rearrangement remained unresolved. Shorter templates might be favored by PCR, yet because patient and control samples were amplified and corrected together, any such skew would affect both groups equally.

This clone was seen more than once but under ten times. Its antigen specificity is not known. Per-base qualities were not stored, and no clone one base away is much larger. Each donor gave one peripheral blood draw, approximately 100 mL on average, collected into heparinised tubes. A BD FACSAria II was used to sort naive, central memory, regulatory and stem cell-like memory CD4+ T cells with a panel that included CD45RO, CCR7, CD25, CD127, CD95 and CD27. Purity was above 98% for every sorted population. PBMCs were isolated immediately by Lymphoprep density gradient centrifugation and stained directly without culture. So that batch effects would be minimized, each experiment stained and sorted samples in pairs, pairing one healthy donor with one patient. The High Capacity cDNA Reverse Transcription Kit was used to reverse transcribe all of the isolated RNA, meaning that expressed TCRB transcripts were what got sequenced. Deep immunoSEQ sequencing was performed on naive, central memory and regulatory T cell samples, with an average of around 3.4 million total reads per sample. Sorted cells were lysed in RLT buffer, and RNA was extracted using DNase-treated RNeasy Micro or Mini kits according to cell number. Each cell subset was processed on its own to prevent cross-contamination, while patient and healthy donor samples were processed together. Using the immunoSEQ multiplex PCR, TCRB sequences were amplified from cDNA into 87-bp fragments spanning the CDR3 region. Sequencing of the amplicons was done on the Illumina HiSeq platform. The source study handled its data this way. PCR bias was corrected computationally using synthetic template baselines, and reads within Hamming distance 2 were collapsed, with unmergeable singletons discarded. Reads were aligned against IMGT so that V, D and J genes, CDR3 length and insertions or deletions at six rearrangement sites could be assigned. Within each subset, clonotype counts were normalized to the number of sorted cells before true diversity and Gini coefficients were calculated with the tcR R package. The overlap coefficient, calculated on TCRB nucleotide sequences, was used to quantify repertoire sharing. Out-of-frame TCRB sequences from naive cells were analyzed to stand in for the pre-selection repertoire. Drawn from immuneACCESS, this table holds only the in-frame rearrangements with V and J called that TCRdb kept. Clones are partly lost; checked studies trace under half to an unresolved V gene and leave the rest unexplained. V and J calls and clone size are as listed in that table; D and trimming were resolved from the DNA. For this sample the table gives some 900,000 clones, of which 15% to 20% were detected only once. 0.02% to 0.025% of the sample rests with the top ten.

CDR3 length: 15 amino acids, cysteine to phenylalanine. This entry keeps only the CDR3 DNA: 45 bases, framed from base 1. V has 1 base trimmed and J has 7 bases trimmed; junction bases matching no gene number 6. In the germline V gene, CDR1 corresponds to SGHAT and CDR2 to FQNNGV. The sequence came from a woman aged 18-29 years in good health. Sequenced material: naive CD4+ T cells from blood. The intended sense of this specimen's cell subset or site label: true naive CD4+ T cells. The V gene is TRBV11-2 and the J gene is TRBJ2-7; TRBD2 agrees with 11 junctional bases. The base sequence is TGTGCCAGCAGCTTAGTCTCTAGCGGGAGGCTTGAGCAGTACTTC. It translates to CASSLVSSGRLEQYF.